The 18 T cell receptor beta chains presented below share a single source sample, sequenced in a study of T-cell reconstitution after alpha-beta-depleted transplantation in children. Preparation of the TCRbeta library involved a method that used unique molecular identifiers. Using its own MiXCR run on the PCR reads, TCRdb lists one record per CDR3 protein. The table shows about 610,000 distinct CDR3 sequences, with about 10% occurring only once. This specimen consisted of PBMCs from the stem cell graft donor, obtained from the stem cell graft. The receptors come from a human donor who donated a stem cell graft to a child with acute myeloid leukemia.

In this sample, this clonotype turned up a few times. The chain recombines TRBV20-1 with TRBJ2-7; the match to TRBD1 covers 9 bases. V lost 5 bases to trimming and J lost 0 bases; unmatched junction nucleotides: 8. Germline values: CDR1 DFQATT, CDR2 SNEGSKA (reference sequence). This CDR3 contains 15 residues. As DNA, the CDR3 is TGCAGTGCTGTGCCGGGACAGGGTCTCTCCTACGAGCAGTACTTC. Protein: CSAVPGQGLSYEQYF.

This clonotype has a handful of counts. The chain employs TRBV7-7 and TRBJ2-2, with D possibly TRBD1 on 7 matching bases. There are 15 residues in the CDR3. Looked up from germline, CDR1 is SSHAT and CDR2 is FNYEAQ (reference sequence). The CDR3 DNA reads as TGTGCTAGCCGCCGGGGGACAGAGGGCACCGGGGAGCTGTTTTTT. Protein sequence: CASRRGTEGTGELFF.

This clonotype was picked up a small number of times. The V and J genes are TRBV3-1 and TRBJ2-3; the match to TRBD2 covers 11 bases. This CDR3 contains 17 residues. Germline assignment: CDR1 LGHDT and CDR2 YNNKEL (reference sequence). The J segment lost 6 bases and the V segment lost 3 bases, leaving 11 bases of the junction unmatched. CDR3 loop: CASSQLAGGLLMDTQYF. As DNA, the CDR3 is TGTGCCAGCAGCCAGCTAGCGGGAGGTCTCTTGATGGATACGCAGTATTTT.

This chain uses TRBV11-2 with TRBJ2-3; D not certain. V shed 5 bases and J shed 0 bases, with 18 bases lying between them. The CDR3 loop spans 17 amino acids. Germline CDR1 is SGHAT and CDR2 is FQNNGV. The CDR3 nucleotides are TGTGCCAGCAGCCCGTCTACGAAAGCGACTAGCACAGATACGCAGTATTTT. Its translation: CASSPSTKATSTDTQYF.

CDR3 amino acids: CSARKQGAVLTF. The CDR3 DNA reads TGCAGTGCTAGAAAACAGGGGGCGGTCCTGACTTTC. The chain is built from TRBV20-1 and TRBJ2-6; TRBD1 matches 9 bases. Germline V gene lookup returns CDR1 DFQATT and CDR2 SNEGSKA (reference sequence). The CDR3 covers 12 residues. Trimming took 2 bases from V and 13 from J; bases not matched to a gene: 3.

This clonotype has just a few counts. The chain carries TRBV6-5 and TRBJ2-4, with D possibly matching TRBD2 (6 bases). This CDR3 has 15 amino acids. V lost 2 bases to trimming and J lost 4 bases, with 12 bases between them. Germline CDR1 and CDR2: MNHEY and SVGAGI. CDR3 nucleotides: TGTGCCAGCAGTTACATAGACGGACTAAAAAACATTCAGTACTTC. Its protein is CASSYIDGLKNIQYF.

This clonotype was detected ten times or more. The V and J genes are TRBV29-1 and TRBJ2-1; TRBD2 matches 11 bases. This CDR3 has 14 residues. CDR1 is SQVTM and CDR2 is ANQGSEA in the germline V gene. V trimming: 8 bases; J trimming: 6 bases; junction bases outside the gene matches: 9. The CDR3 loop is CSLNPGTSGNEQFF. CDR3 in DNA: TGCAGCCTTAATCCTGGGACTAGCGGCAATGAGCAGTTCTTC.

This sequence joins TRBV4-3 and TRBJ2-3; unclear D gene. Germline-derived CDR1 and CDR2 are LGHNA and YSLEER. This CDR3 has 14 amino acids. The V end was cut by 4 bases, the J end by 4 bases, with 12 bases between. The CDR3 DNA sequence: TGCGCCAGCAGCCCACAAGCCCGATCAGATACGCAGTATTTT. Amino acid sequence: CASSPQARSDTQYF.

In DNA, the CDR3 is TGCGCCAGCAGTGAGTCGACATTAGTCTATGGCTACACCTTC. Protein product: CASSESTLVYGYTF. V is TRBV10-2 and J is TRBJ1-2; D call uncertain. The CDR3 runs 14 residues. V was clipped by 0 bases and J by 4 bases, with 9 bases between them. Germline CDR1 WSHSY, CDR2 SAAADI.

In this sample, this clonotype turned up many times. This sequence joins TRBV29-1 and TRBJ2-7; TRBD2 matches at 12 bases. Germline values: CDR1 SQVTM, CDR2 ANQGSEA. V lost 6 bases and J lost 5; bases outside the gene matches: 11. The CDR3 runs to 15 residues. CDR3 region: CSVLGLAGIAHEQYF. DNA of the CDR3: TGCAGCGTCCTTGGACTAGCGGGGATCGCCCACGAGCAGTACTTC.

This clonotype was counted many times. The chain joins TRBV2 to TRBJ2-4; 9 bases map to TRBD2. V lost 4 bases to trimming and J lost 7 bases; unmatched junction nucleotides: 11. Germline V gene sequence: CDR1 SNHLY, CDR2 FYNNEI. This CDR3 comprises 16 residues. CDR3 bases: TGTGCCAGCAGTGGATGGCGGGAGGGATCGAAGAACATTCAGTACTTC. Its protein is CASSGWREGSKNIQYF.

A few counts support this clonotype. V gene TRBV12-3 or TRBV12-4 combines with J gene TRBJ2-3; maybe TRBD2 (6 bases). Trimming cost V 3 bases and J 2 bases, with 9 bases left between them. The CDR3 is 14 residues long. CDR3 loop: CASSLGGDTDTQYF. CDR3 DNA sequence: TGTGCCAGCAGTTTGGGGGGAGACACAGATACGCAGTATTTT.

This clonotype was picked up many times. This rearrangement joins TRBV5-1 to TRBJ2-5; a weak D match, TRBD1 (6 bases). This CDR3 has 17 residues. The V end was cut by 0 bases, the J end by 0 bases, with 15 bases between. The germline CDR1 and CDR2 sequences are SGHRS and YFSETQ. CDR3 protein: CASSLGPGQGDQETQYF. CDR3 nucleotides: TGCGCCAGCAGCTTGGGGCCGGGACAAGGGGACCAAGAGACCCAGTACTTC. Drawing the rest from reference TRBV5-1 and TRBJ2-5, the complete variable domain is KAGVTQTPRYLIKTRGQQVTLSCSPISGHRSVSWYQQTPGQGLQFLFEYFSETQRNKGNFPGRFSGRQFSNSRSEMNVSTLELGDSALYLCASSLGPGQGDQETQYFGPGTRLLVL.

The sample holds many counts of this clonotype. V gene TRBV7-2 combines with J gene TRBJ1-2; D uncertain. The CDR3 has 13 residues. With 0 bases removed from V and 3 bases from J, the gap between germline ends came to 5 bases. Germline V lookup: CDR1 SGHTA, CDR2 FQGNSA. CDR3 sequence (DNA): TGTGCCAGCAGCTTAGCCGTGGACTATGGCTACACCTTC. Its translation is CASSLAVDYGYTF.

This clonotype was seen ten or more times. The chain joins TRBV7-8 to TRBJ2-3, with D possibly matching TRBD1 (6 bases). From germline, CDR1 is SGHVS and CDR2 FQNEAQ. This CDR3 spans 14 amino acids. The CDR3 region is CAYSLGTSTDTQYF. In DNA form, the CDR3 reads TGTGCTTACTCCCTTGGGACATCCACAGATACGCAGTATTTT.

This clonotype was counted at least ten times. The V call is TRBV9, the J call TRBJ2-1, with D possibly being TRBD1 (5 bases). V lost 0 bases and J lost 4, with 11 bases in between. CDR3 length equals 15 residues. Germline V gene sequence: CDR1 SGDLS, CDR2 YYNGEE. CDR3 coding DNA: TGTGCCAGCAGCGTAGTTCCAGGGCAGTACAATGAGCAGTTCTTC. This encodes CASSVVPGQYNEQFF.

This clonotype was observed a few times. The chain combines TRBV20-1 with TRBJ2-1; 7 bases agree with TRBD2. V lost 4 bases, J lost 9 bases, and 12 bases stayed unmatched. The CDR3 sequence is 14 residues long. CDR1 DFQATT and CDR2 SNEGSKA come from the germline V gene (reference sequence). CDR3 nucleotides: TGCAGTGCTAAGGGGCCAGCGGGAAATGGTGAGCAGTTCTTC. It translates to CSAKGPAGNGEQFF.

The chain carries TRBV29-1 and TRBJ2-1; TRBD1 agrees at 10 bases. V was clipped by 4 bases and J by 7 bases; unmatched bases: 4. Germline V gives CDR1 SQVTM, CDR2 ANQGSEA. The CDR3 length is 13 residues. CDR3 nucleotides: TGCAGCGTTGGGGGACAGGGGTGGAATGAGCAGTTCTTC. It is translated as CSVGGQGWNEQFF.